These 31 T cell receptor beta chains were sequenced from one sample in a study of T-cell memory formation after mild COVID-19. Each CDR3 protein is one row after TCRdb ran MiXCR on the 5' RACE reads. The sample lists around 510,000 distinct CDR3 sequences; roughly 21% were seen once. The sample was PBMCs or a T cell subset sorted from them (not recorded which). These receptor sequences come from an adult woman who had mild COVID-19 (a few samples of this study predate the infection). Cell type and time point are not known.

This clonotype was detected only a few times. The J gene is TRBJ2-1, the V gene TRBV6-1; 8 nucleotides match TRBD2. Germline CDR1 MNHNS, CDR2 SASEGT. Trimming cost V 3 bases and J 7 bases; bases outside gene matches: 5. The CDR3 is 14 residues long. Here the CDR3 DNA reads TGTGCCAGCAGTGAGGGACTAGTCGAGAATGAGCAGTTCTTC. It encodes CASSEGLVENEQFF.

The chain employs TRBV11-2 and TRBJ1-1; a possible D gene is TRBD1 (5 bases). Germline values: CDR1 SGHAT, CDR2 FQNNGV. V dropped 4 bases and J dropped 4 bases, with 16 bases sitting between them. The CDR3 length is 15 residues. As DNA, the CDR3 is TGTGCCAGCAGCTCCACCCGGGGGAAGGGCACTGAAGCTTTCTTT. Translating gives CASSSTRGKGTEAFF.

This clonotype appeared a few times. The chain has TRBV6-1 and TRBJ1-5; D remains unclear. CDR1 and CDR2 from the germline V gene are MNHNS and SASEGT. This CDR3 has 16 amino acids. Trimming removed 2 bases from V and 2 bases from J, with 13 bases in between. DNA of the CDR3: TGTGCCAGCAGTGAACGTGGGGTTGTGCGCAATCAGCCCCAGCATTTT. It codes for CASSERGVVRNQPQHF.

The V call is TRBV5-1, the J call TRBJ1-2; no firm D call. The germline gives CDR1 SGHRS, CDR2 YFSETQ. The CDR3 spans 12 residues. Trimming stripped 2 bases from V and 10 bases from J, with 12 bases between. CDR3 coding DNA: TGCGCCAGCAGCTTAGAATCGGGCTCCTACACCTTC. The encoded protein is CASSLESGSYTF. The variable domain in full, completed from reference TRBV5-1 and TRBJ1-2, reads KAGVTQTPRYLIKTRGQQVTLSCSPISGHRSVSWYQQTPGQGLQFLFEYFSETQRNKGNFPGRFSGRQFSNSRSEMNVSTLELGDSALYLCASSLESGSYTFGSGTRLTVV.

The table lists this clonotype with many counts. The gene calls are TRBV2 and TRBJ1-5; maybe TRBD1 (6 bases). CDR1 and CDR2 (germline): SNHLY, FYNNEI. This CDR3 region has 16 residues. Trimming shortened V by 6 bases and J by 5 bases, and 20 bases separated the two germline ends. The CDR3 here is CASSAGAGARDQPQHF. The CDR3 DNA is TGTGCCAGCAGCGCAGGGGCAGGGGCTAGGGATCAGCCCCAGCATTTT.

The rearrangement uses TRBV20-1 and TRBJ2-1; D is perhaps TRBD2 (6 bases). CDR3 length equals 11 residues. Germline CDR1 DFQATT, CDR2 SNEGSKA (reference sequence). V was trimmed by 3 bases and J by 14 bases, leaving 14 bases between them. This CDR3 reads CSAREGTLEFF. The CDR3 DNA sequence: TGCAGTGCTAGGGAGGGGACTTTAGAGTTCTTC.

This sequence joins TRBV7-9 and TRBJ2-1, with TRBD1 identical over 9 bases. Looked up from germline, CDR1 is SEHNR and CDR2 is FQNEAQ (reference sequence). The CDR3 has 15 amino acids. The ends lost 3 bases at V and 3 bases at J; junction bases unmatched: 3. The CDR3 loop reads CASSFDRGGYNEQFF. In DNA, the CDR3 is TGTGCCAGCAGCTTCGACAGGGGGGGCTACAATGAGCAGTTCTTC. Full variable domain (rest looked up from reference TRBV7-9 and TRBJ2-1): DTGVSQNPRHKITKRGQNVTFRCDPISEHNRLYWYRQTLGQGPEFLTYFQNEAQLEKSRLLSDRFSAERPKGSFSTLEIQRTEQGDSAMYLCASSFDRGGYNEQFFGPGTRLTVL.

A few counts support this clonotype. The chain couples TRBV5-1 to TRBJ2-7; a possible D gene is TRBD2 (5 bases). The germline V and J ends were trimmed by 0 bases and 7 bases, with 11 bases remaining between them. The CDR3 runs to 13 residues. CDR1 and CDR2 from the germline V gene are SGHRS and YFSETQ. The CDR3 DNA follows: TGCGCCAGCAGCTTGGGGACTCCCTGGGAGCAGTACTTC. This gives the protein CASSLGTPWEQYF.

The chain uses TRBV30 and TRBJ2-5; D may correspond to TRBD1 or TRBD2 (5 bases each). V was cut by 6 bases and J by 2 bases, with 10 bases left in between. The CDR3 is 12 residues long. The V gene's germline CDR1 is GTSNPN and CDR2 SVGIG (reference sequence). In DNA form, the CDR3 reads TGTGCCTGCCGAGAGGGGCAAGAGACCCAGTACTTC. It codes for CACREGQETQYF.

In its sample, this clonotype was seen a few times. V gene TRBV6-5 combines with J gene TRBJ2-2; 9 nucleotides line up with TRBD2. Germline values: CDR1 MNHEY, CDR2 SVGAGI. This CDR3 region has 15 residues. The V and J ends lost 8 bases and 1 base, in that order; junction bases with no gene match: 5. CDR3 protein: CASQTSGGNTGELFF. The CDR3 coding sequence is TGTGCCAGCCAGACTAGCGGAGGGAACACCGGGGAGCTGTTTTTT.

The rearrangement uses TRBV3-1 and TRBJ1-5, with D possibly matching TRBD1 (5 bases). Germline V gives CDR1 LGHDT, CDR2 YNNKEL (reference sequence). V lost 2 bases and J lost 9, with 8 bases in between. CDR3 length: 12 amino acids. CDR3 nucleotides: TGTGCCAGCAGCCAAAGTACAGGGCCCCAGCATTTT. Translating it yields CASSQSTGPQHF.

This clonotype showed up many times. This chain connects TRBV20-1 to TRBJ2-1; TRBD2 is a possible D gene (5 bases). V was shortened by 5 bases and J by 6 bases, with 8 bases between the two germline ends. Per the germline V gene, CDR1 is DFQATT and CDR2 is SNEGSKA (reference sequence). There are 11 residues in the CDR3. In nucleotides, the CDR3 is TGCAGTGCTCCTAGCCCCAATGAGCAGTTCTTC. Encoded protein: CSAPSPNEQFF.

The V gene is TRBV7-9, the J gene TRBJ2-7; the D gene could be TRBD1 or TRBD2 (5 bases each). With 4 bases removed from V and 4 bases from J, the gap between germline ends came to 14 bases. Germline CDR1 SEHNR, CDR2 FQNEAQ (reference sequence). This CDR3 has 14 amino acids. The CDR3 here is CASSYPGPQYEQYF. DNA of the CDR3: TGTGCCAGCAGCTACCCGGGACCTCAGTACGAGCAGTACTTC.

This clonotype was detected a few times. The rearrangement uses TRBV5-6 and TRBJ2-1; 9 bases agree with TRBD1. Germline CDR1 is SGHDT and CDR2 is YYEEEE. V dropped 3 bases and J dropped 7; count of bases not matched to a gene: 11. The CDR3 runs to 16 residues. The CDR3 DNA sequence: TGTGCCAGCAGCTCAGTGGACAGGGGCGTCGATAATGAGCAGTTCTTC. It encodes CASSSVDRGVDNEQFF.

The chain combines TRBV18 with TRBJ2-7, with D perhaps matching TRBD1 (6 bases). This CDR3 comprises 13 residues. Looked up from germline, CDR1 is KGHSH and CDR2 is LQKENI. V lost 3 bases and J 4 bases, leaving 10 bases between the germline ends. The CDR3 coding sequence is TGTGCCAGCTCACCTCGGACAGAGTACGAGCAGTACTTC. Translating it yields CASSPRTEYEQYF.

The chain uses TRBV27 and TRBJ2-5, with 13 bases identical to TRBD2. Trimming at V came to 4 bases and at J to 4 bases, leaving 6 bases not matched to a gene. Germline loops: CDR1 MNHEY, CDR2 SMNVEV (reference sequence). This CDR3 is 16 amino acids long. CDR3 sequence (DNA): TGTGCCAGCAGTTCCCGGACTAGCGGGAGTCCAGAGACCCAGTACTTC. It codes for CASSSRTSGSPETQYF.

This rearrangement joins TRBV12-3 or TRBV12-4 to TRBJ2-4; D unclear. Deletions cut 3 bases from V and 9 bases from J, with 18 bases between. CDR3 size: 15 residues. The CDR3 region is CASSFASILRGIQYF. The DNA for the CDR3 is TGTGCCAGCAGTTTCGCCTCTATATTACGCGGCATTCAGTACTTC.

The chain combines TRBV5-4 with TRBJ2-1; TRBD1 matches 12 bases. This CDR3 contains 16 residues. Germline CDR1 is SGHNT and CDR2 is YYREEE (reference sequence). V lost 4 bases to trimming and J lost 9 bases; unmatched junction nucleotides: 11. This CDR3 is CASSPGGTGGAIEQFF. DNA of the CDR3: TGTGCCAGCAGCCCGGGGGGGACAGGGGGCGCGATTGAGCAGTTCTTC. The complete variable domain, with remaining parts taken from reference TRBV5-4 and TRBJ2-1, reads ETGVTQSPTHLIKTRGQQVTLRCSSQSGHNTVSWYQQALGQGPQFIFQYYREEENGRGNFPPRFSGLQFPNYSSELNVNALELDDSALYLCASSPGGTGGAIEQFFGPGTRLTVL.

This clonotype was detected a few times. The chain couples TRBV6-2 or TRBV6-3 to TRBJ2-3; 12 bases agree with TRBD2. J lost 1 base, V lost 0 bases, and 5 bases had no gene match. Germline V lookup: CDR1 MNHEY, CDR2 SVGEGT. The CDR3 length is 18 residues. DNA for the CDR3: TGTGCCAGCAGTTACTCGACTAGCGGGGGTGACCGCACAGATACGCAGTATTTT. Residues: CASSYSTSGGDRTDTQYF.

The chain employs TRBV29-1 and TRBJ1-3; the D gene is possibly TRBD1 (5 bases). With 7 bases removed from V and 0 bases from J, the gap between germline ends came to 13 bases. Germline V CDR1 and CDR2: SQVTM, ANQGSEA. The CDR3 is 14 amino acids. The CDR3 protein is CSAKTVSSGNTIYF. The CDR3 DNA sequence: TGCAGCGCTAAGACAGTGAGCTCTGGAAACACCATATATTTT.

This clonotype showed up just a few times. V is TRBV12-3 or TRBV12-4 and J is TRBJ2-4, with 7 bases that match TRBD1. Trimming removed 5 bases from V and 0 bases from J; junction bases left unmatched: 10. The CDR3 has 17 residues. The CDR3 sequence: CASSRTDRILAKNIQYF. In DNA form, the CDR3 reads TGTGCCAGCAGTCGGACGGACAGGATTTTAGCCAAAAACATTCAGTACTTC.

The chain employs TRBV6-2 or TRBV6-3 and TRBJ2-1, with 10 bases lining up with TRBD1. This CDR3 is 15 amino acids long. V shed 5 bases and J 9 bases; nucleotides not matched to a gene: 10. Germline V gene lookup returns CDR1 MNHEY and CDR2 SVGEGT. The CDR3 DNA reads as TGTGCCAGCAGTAGGCGGGACAGGGGAATGGGTGAGCAGTTCTTC. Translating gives CASSRRDRGMGEQFF.

CDR3: CSAPGGRGDYEQYF. The CDR3 DNA reads as TGCAGTGCACCAGGAGGGCGGGGGGACTACGAGCAGTACTTC. The chain is built from TRBV20-1 and TRBJ2-7; 8 nucleotides match TRBD2. CDR1 and CDR2 (germline): DFQATT, SNEGSKA (reference sequence). The J segment lost 3 bases and the V segment lost 6 bases, leaving 10 bases of the junction unmatched. CDR3 length: 14 amino acids.

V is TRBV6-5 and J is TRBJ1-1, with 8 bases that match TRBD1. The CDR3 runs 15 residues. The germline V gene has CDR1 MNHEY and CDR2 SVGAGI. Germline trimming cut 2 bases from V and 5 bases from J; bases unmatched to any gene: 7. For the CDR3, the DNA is TGTGCCAGCAGTTACCCGCAGGGGGCCGGGACTGAAGCTTTCTTT. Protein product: CASSYPQGAGTEAFF.

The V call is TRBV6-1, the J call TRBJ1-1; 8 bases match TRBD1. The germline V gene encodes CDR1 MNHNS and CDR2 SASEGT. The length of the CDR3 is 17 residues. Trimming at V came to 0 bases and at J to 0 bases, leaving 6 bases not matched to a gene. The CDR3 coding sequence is TGTGCCAGCAGTGAAGCGATAGGACAGGGACTGAACACTGAAGCTTTCTTT. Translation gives CASSEAIGQGLNTEAFF.

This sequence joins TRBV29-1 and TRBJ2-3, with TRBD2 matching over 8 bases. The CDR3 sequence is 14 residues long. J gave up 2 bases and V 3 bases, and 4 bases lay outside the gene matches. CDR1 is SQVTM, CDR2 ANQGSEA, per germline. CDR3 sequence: CSVEGGGHTDTQYF. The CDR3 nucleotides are TGCAGCGTTGAGGGCGGGGGGCACACAGATACGCAGTATTTT.

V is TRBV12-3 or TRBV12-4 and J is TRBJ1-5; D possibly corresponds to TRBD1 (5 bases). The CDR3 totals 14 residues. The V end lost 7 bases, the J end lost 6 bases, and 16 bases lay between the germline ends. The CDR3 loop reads CASTPAGLSQPQHF. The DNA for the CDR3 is TGTGCCAGCACGCCGGCAGGGCTCAGTCAGCCCCAGCATTTT.

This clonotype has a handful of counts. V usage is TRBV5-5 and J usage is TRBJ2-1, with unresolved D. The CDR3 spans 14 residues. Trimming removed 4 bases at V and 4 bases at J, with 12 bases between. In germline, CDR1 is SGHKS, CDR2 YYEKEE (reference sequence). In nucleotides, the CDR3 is TGTGCCAGCAGCCCCGAACCGGGTTACAATGAGCAGTTCTTC. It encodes CASSPEPGYNEQFF. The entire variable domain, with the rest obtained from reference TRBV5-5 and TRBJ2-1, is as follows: DAGVTQSPTHLIKTRGQQVTLRCSPISGHKSVSWYQQVLGQGPQFIFQYYEKEERGRGNFPDRFSARQFPNYSSELNVNALLLGDSALYLCASSPEPGYNEQFFGPGTRLTVL.

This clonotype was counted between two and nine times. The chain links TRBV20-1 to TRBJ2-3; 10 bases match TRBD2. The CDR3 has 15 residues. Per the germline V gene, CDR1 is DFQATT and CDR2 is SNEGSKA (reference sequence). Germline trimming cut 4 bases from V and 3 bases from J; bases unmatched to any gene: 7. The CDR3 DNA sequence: TGCAGTGCTACTAGCGGGAGTAGTGGGACAGATACGCAGTATTTT. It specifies CSATSGSSGTDTQYF.

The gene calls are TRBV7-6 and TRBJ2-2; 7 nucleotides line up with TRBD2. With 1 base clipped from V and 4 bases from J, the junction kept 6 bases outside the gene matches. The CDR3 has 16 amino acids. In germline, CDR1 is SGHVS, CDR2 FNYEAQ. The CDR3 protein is CASSLGAGVVTGELFF. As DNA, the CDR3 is TGTGCCAGCAGCTTAGGGGCGGGAGTGGTCACCGGGGAGCTGTTTTTT.

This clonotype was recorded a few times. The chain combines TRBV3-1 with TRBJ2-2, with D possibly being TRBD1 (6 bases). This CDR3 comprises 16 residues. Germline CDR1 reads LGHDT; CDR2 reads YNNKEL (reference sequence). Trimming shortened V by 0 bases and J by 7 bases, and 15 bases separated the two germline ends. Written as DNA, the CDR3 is TGTGCCAGCAGCCAAGACTCCGGGACAATACTCGGGGAGCTGTTTTTT. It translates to CASSQDSGTILGELFF.